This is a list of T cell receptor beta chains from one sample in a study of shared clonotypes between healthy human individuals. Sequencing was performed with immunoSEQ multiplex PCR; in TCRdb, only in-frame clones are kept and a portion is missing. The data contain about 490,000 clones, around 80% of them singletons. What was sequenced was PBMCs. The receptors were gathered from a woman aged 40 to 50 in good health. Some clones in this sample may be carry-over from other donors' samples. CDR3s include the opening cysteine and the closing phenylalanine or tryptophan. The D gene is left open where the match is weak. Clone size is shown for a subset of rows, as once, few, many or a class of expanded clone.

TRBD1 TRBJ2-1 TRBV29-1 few CSVVLGTGTGYNEQFF TGCAGCGTTGTATTAGGGACAGGGACGGGCTACAATGAGCAGTTCTTC
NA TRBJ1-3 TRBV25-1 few CASSEGGNTIYF TGTGCCAGCAGTGAGGGAGGAAACACCATATATTTT
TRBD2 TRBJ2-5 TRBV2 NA CASSRGLAGDIGPETQYF TGTGCCAGCAGTAGGGGACTAGCGGGAGATATCGGTCCAGAGACCCAGTACTTC
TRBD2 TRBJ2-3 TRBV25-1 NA CASSERREGRDTQYF TGTGCCAGCAGTGAAAGGCGGGAGGGCCGGGATACGCAGTATTTT
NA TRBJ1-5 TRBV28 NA CASSRSGVIWRNQPQHF TGTGCCAGCAGCCGTAGTGGGGTAATCTGGCGCAATCAGCCCCAGCATTTT
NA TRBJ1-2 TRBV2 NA CASSEAGGYTF TGTGCCAGCAGTGAAGCGGGAGGCTACACCTTC
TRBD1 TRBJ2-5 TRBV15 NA CATSTSYRGETQYF TGTGCCACCAGCACCTCATACAGGGGCGAGACCCAGTACTTC
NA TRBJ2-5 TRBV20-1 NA CSARNVETQYF TGCAGTGCTAGGAACGTCGAGACCCAGTACTTC
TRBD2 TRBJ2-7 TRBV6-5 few CASSYSAGGPYEQYF TGTGCCAGCAGTTACTCAGCGGGAGGGCCCTACGAGCAGTACTTC
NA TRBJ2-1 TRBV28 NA CASTPQGSYNEQFF TGTGCCAGCACCCCACAGGGATCCTACAATGAGCAGTTCTTC
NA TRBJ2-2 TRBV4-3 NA CASSPLPGPHTGGLFF TGCGCCAGCAGCCCACTCCCGGGACCTCACACCGGGGGGCTGTTCTTT
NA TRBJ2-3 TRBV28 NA CASSPLATGTDTQYF TGTGCCAGCAGCCCCCTAGCGACCGGCACAGATACGCAGTATTTT
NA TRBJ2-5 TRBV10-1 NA CASSDPRAGAPKTQYF TGCGCCAGCAGTGATCCTCGGGCAGGAGCCCCAAAGACCCAGTACTTC
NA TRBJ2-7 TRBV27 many CASSLKEGYEQYF TGTGCCAGCAGTCTTAAAGAGGGCTACGAGCAGTACTTC
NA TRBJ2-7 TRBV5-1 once CASTLSGTPYEQYF TGCGCCAGCACCCTTTCCGGGACTCCCTACGAGCAGTACTTC
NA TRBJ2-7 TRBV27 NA CASSFTGPDYEQYF TGTGCCAGCAGTTTTACAGGGCCGGACTACGAGCAGTACTTC
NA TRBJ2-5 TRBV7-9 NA CASSWPPGYWRDQETQYF TGTGCCAGCAGCTGGCCCCCGGGGTACTGGAGGGACCAAGAGACCCAGTACTTC
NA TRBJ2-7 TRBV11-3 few CASSLGQEYEQYF TGTGCCAGCAGCTTAGGTCAGGAATACGAGCAGTACTTC
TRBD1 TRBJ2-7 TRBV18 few CASSPMTGGDEQYF TGTGCCAGCTCACCTATGACAGGGGGCGACGAGCAGTACTTC
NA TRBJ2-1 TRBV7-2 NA CASSLGVPPRDEQFF TGTGCCAGCAGCTTAGGCGTTCCCCCCCGGGATGAGCAGTTCTTC
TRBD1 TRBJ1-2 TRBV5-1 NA CASTLSLDRAGGYTF TGCGCCAGCACCCTCTCCCTGGACAGGGCTGGGGGCTACACCTTC
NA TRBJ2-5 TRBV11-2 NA CASSFLGQGGQETQYF TGTGCCAGCAGCTTCCTTGGCCAGGGCGGGCAAGAGACCCAGTACTTC
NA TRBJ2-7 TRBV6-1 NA CASSVEDSPSSYEQYF TGTGCCAGCAGTGTTGAAGACAGCCCCAGCTCCTACGAGCAGTACTTC
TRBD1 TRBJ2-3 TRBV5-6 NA CASSSPKQGATDTQYF TGTGCCAGCAGCTCACCGAAACAGGGGGCCACAGATACGCAGTATTTT
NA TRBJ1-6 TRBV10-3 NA CAIRETNGDSPLHF TGTGCCATCAGGGAGACAAACGGGGATTCACCCCTCCACTTT
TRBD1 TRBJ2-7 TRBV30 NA CAWSVSGGGEQYF TGTGCCTGGAGTGTCTCAGGGGGCGGCGAGCAGTACTTC
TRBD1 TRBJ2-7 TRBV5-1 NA CASSLVLFAGGEQYF TGCGCCAGCAGCTTGGTTCTATTTGCAGGGGGCGAGCAGTACTTC
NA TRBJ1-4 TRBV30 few CAWKLASRGEKLFF TGTGCCTGGAAGTTGGCATCCCGGGGTGAAAAACTGTTTTTT
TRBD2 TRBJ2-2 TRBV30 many CAWSSGLAGLTGELFF TGTGCCTGGAGTAGCGGACTAGCGGGGCTAACCGGGGAGCTGTTTTTT
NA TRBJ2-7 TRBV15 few CATSRELSRSYEQYF TGTGCCACCAGCAGAGAGTTGTCGCGTTCCTACGAGCAGTACTTC
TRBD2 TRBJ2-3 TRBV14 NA CASSPGTTTTDTQYF TGTGCCAGCAGCCCCGGGACTACCACCACAGATACGCAGTATTTT
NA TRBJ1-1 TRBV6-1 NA CASRNNPNTEAFF TGTGCCAGCAGGAACAACCCCAACACTGAAGCTTTCTTT
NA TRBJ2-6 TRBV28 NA CASSRTVYGANVLTF TGTGCCAGCAGCAGGACAGTGTACGGGGCCAACGTCCTGACTTTC
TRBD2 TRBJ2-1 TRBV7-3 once CASSFAAGLAGEGHTEQFF TGTGCCAGCAGCTTCGCCGCGGGACTAGCGGGAGAGGGCCATACTGAGCAGTTCTTC
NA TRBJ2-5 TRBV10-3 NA CATKGGVGGETQYF TGTGCCACCAAGGGTGGGGTGGGGGGAGAGACCCAGTACTTC
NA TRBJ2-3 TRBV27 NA CASSPFRTDTQYF TGTGCCAGCAGTCCTTTTCGGACAGATACGCAGTATTTT
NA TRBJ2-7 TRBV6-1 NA CASSEVGTVSYEQYF TGTGCCAGCAGTGAAGTCGGGACGGTCTCCTACGAGCAGTACTTC
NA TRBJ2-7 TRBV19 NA CASSTQTGTGKQYF TGTGCCAGTAGTACCCAGACAGGGACTGGGAAGCAGTACTTC
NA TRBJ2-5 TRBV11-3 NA CASSLAGQEAQYF TGTGCCAGCAGCTTAGCAGGTCAAGAGGCCCAGTACTTC
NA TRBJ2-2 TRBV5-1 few CASGDQTGVEGGGELFF TGCGCCAGCGGAGACCAAACAGGCGTCGAAGGGGGTGGGGAGCTGTTTTTT
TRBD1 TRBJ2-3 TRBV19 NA CASTFRTGHTDTQYF TGTGCCAGTACGTTTCGGACAGGACACACAGATACGCAGTATTTT
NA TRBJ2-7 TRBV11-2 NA CASSLDRSGLGYEQYF TGTGCCAGCAGCTTAGATCGTTCAGGGCTCGGCTACGAGCAGTACTTC
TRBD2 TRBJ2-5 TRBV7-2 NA CASSSQVAGEETQYF TGTGCCAGCAGCTCCCAGGTAGCGGGAGAAGAGACCCAGTACTTC
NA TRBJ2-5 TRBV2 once CASSEALGQQYF TGTGCCAGCAGTGAAGCGCTCGGACAGCAGTACTTC
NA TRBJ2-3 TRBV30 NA CAWALGGGADTQYF TGTGCCTGGGCCCTGGGGGGTGGTGCAGATACGCAGTATTTT
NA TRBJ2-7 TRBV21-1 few CASSKGTDRVPSEQYF TGTGCCAGCAGCAAAGGGACGGACAGGGTCCCCAGCGAGCAGTACTTC
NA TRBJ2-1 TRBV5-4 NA CASSSDSYNEQFF TGTGCCAGCAGCAGTGACTCCTACAATGAGCAGTTCTTC
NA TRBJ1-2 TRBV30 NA CAWSTPRGYTF TGTGCCTGGAGTACCCCTAGAGGCTACACCTTC
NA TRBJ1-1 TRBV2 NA CASMGRLNTEAFF TGTGCCAGCATGGGACGGTTGAACACTGAAGCTTTCTTT
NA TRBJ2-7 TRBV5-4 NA CASSQGGYYEQYF TGCGCCAGCAGCCAAGGAGGGTACTACGAGCAGTACTTC
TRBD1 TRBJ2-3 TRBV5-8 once CASSFGQGGIDTQYF TGTGCCAGCAGCTTTGGACAGGGGGGAATAGATACGCAGTATTTT
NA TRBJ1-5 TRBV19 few CASSIGDRKYQPQHF TGTGCCAGTAGTATAGGAGACAGAAAGTATCAGCCCCAGCATTTT
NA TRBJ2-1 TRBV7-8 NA CASSTWADPNEQFF TGTGCCAGCAGCACCTGGGCGGACCCCAATGAGCAGTTCTTC
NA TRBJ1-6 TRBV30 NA CAWSRDGSPLHF TGTGCCTGGAGTAGAGACGGATCACCCCTCCACTTT
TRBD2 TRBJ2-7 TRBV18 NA CASSLLAGGPYEQYF TGTGCCAGCTCATTACTAGCGGGAGGGCCGTACGAGCAGTACTTC